This passage covers 4 T cell receptor beta chains from one sample sequenced in a study of neurological immune-mediated disorders. MiXCR was run by TCRdb on the 5' RACE reads, yielding one entry per CDR3 protein. Among tens of thousands of distinct CDR3 sequences listed, roughly 3.5% were seen once. Source material: PBMCs. All receptors come from a woman between 45 and 60 years old with multiple sclerosis.

This clonotype showed up many times. The chain uses TRBV10-3 and TRBJ2-1; maybe TRBD1 (5 bases). The germline CDR1 and CDR2 sequences are ENHRY and SYGVKD. The CDR3 loop spans 14 amino acids. V was pared by 6 bases and J by 0 bases, with 9 bases between. CDR3 bases: TGTGCCATCAGAGGGGCTAGCTCCTACAATGAGCAGTTCTTC. Encoded protein: CAIRGASSYNEQFF.

This clonotype was detected many times. The rearrangement joins TRBV20-1 to TRBJ1-1; tentative D call: TRBD1 (6 bases). This CDR3 is 13 amino acids long. The germline gives CDR1 DFQATT, CDR2 SNEGSKA (reference sequence). Between the trimmed V and J ends, which lost 1 base and 2 bases, there was a span of 8 bases. In nucleotides, the CDR3 is TGCAGTGCTAGAGTTGGGGGCAACACTGAAGCTTTCTTT. Amino acids: CSARVGGNTEAFF.

In its sample, this clonotype was seen many times. The genes are TRBV7-2 and TRBJ2-5; D is unclear. With 2 bases removed from V and 7 bases from J, the gap between germline ends came to 8 bases. Germline V CDR1 and CDR2: SGHTA, FQGNSA. CDR3 length: 12 residues. CDR3 DNA: TGTGCCAGCAGCTTACGGTTGGCGACCCAGTACTTC. It translates to CASSLRLATQYF.

This clonotype was observed many times. The rearrangement joins TRBV5-1 to TRBJ1-5; the D is unclear. The CDR3 runs 16 residues. CDR1 is SGHRS and CDR2 is YFSETQ in the germline V gene. V shed 0 bases and J shed 4 bases, with 14 bases lying between them. The CDR3 loop is CASSLEPLGHNQPQHF. In DNA, the CDR3 is TGCGCCAGCAGCTTGGAACCCTTAGGGCATAATCAGCCCCAGCATTTT. Filled out from reference TRBV5-1 and TRBJ1-5, the complete variable domain reads KAGVTQTPRYLIKTRGQQVTLSCSPISGHRSVSWYQQTPGQGLQFLFEYFSETQRNKGNFPGRFSGRQFSNSRSEMNVSTLELGDSALYLCASSLEPLGHNQPQHFGDGTRLSIL.